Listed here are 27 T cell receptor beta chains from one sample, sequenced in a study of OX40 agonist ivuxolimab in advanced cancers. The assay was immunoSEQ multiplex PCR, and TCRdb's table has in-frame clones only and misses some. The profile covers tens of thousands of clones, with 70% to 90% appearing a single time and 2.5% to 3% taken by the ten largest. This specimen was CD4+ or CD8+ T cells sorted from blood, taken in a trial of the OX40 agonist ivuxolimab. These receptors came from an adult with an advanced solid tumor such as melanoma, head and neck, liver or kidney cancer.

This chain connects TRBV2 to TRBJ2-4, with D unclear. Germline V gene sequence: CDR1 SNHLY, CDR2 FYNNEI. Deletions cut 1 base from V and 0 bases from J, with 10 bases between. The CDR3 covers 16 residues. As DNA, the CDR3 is TGTGCCAGCAGTGAAGGAAAGAGACTAGCCAAAAACATTCAGTACTTC. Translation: CASSEGKRLAKNIQYF.

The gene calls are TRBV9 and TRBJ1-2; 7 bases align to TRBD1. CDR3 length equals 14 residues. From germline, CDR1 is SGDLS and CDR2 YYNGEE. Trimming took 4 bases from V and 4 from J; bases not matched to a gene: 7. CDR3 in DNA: TGTGCCAGCAGCCCACGACAGGGCCCCTATGGCTACACCTTC. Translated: CASSPRQGPYGYTF. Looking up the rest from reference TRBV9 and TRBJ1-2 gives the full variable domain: DSGVTQTPKHLITATGQRVTLRCSPRSGDLSVYWYQQSLDQGLQFLIQYYNGEERAKGNILERFSAQQFPDLHSELNLSSLELGDSALYFCASSPRQGPYGYTFGSGTRLTVV.

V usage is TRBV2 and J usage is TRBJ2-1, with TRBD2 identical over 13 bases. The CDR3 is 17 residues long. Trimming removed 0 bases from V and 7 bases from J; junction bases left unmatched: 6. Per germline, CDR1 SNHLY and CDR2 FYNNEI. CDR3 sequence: CASSEAGTSGMRNEQFF. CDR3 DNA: TGTGCCAGCAGTGAAGCGGGGACTAGCGGGATGAGGAATGAGCAGTTCTTC.

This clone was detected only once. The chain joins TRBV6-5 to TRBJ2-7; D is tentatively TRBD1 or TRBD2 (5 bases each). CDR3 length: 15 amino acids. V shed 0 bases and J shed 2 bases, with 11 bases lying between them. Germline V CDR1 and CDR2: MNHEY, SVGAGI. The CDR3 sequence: CASSYSNGGAYEQYF. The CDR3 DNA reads TGTGCCAGCAGTTACTCGAATGGGGGTGCCTACGAGCAGTACTTC.

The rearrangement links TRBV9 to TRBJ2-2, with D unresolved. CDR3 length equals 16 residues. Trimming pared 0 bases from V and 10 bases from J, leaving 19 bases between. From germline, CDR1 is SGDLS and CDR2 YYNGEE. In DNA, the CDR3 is TGTGCCAGCAGCGTAGCATACCGGGTCGGCATCACGGAGCTGTTTTTT. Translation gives CASSVAYRVGITELFF.

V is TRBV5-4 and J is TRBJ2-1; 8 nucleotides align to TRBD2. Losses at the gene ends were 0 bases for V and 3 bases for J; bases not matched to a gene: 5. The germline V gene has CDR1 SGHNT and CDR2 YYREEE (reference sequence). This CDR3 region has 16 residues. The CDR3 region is CASSLGSSGLYNEQFF. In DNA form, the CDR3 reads TGTGCCAGCAGCTTGGGGTCTAGCGGGCTCTACAATGAGCAGTTCTTC.

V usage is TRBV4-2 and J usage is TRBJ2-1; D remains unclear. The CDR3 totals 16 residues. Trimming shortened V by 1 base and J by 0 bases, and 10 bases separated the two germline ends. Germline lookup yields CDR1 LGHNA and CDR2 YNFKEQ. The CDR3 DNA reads TGTGCCAGCAGCCAAGCTACGGCTAGCTCCTACAATGAGCAGTTCTTC. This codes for CASSQATASSYNEQFF.

CDR3 sequence reads: CASSQDRPRYTF. In nucleotides, the CDR3 is TGTGCCAGCAGTCAAGACCGACCTCGCTACACCTTC. The chain employs TRBV6-5 and TRBJ1-2; no definite D call. The germline V and J ends were trimmed by 5 bases and 9 bases, with 13 bases remaining between them. Germline V gene data show CDR1 as MNHEY and CDR2 as SVGAGI. The CDR3 totals 12 residues.

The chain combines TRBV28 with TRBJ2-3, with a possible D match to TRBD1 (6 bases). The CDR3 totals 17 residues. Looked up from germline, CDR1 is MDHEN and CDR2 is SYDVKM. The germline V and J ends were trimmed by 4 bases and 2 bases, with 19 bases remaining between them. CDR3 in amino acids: CASSSDQTGGNTDTQYF. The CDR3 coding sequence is TGTGCCAGCAGTTCAGACCAGACAGGCGGAAACACAGATACGCAGTATTTT.

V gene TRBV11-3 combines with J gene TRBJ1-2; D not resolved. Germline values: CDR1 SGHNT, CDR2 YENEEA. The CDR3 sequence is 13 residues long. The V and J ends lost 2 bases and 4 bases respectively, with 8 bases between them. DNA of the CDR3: TGTGCCAGCAGCTTAAGGATGGGCTATGGCTACACCTTC. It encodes CASSLRMGYGYTF.

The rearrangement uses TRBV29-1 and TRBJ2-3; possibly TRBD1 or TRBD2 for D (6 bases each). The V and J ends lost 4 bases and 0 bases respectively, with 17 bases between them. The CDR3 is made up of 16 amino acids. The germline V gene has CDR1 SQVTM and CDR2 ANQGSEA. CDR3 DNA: TGCAGCGTTGGACTAGGGGGGTCGCCTAGCACAGATACGCAGTATTTT. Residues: CSVGLGGSPSTDTQYF.

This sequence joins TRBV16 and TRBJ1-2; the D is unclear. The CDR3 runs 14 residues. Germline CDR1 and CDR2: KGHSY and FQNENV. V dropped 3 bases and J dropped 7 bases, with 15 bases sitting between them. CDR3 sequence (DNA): TGTGCCAGCAGCCAGGCGACGCTCACCCGTGGCTACACCTTC. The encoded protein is CASSQATLTRGYTF.

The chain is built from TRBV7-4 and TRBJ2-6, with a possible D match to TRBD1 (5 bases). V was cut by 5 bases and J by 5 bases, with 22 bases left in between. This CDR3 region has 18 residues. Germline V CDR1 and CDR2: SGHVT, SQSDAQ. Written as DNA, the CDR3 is TGTGCCAGCAGCACAGGACCCAGCTCACAAAGTCGGGCCAACGTCCTGACTTTC. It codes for CASSTGPSSQSRANVLTF.

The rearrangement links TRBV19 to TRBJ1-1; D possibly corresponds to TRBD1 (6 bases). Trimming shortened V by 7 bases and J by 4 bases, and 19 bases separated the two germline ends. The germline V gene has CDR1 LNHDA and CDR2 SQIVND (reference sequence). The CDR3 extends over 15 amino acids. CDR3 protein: CASTLLDRAFTEAFF. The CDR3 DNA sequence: TGTGCCAGTACCCTACTGGACAGAGCGTTCACTGAAGCTTTCTTT. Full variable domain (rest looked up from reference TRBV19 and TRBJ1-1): DGGITQSPKYLFRKEGQNVTLSCEQNLNHDAMYWYRQDPGQGLRLIYYSQIVNDFQKGDIAEGYSVSREKKESFPLTVTSAQKNPTAFYLCASTLLDRAFTEAFFGQGTRLTVV.

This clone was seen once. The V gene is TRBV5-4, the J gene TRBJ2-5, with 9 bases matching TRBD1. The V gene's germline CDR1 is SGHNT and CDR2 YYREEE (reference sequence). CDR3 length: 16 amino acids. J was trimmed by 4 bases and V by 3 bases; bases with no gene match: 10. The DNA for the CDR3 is TGTGCCAGCAGCTCGACCCTACAGGGGGCTAGAGAGACCCAGTACTTC. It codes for CASSSTLQGARETQYF.

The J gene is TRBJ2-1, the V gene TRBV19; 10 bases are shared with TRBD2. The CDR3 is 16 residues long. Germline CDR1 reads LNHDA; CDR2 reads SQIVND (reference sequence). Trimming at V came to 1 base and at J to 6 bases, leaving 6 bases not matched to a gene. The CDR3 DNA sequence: TGTGCCAGTAGTATAGGCCAAGCGGGAGGGTTCAATGAGCAGTTCTTC. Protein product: CASSIGQAGGFNEQFF.

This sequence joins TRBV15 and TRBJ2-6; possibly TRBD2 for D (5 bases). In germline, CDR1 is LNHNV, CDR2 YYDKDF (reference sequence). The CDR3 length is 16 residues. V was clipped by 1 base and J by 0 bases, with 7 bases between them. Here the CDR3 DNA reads TGTGCCACCAGCAGAGTACGGGACTCTGGGGCCAACGTCCTGACTTTC. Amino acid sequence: CATSRVRDSGANVLTF.

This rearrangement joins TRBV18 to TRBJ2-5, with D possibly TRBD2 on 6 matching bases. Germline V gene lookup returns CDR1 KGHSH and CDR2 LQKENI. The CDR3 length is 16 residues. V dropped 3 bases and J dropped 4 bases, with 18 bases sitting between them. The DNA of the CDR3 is TGTGCCAGCTCACCTCCCCCGGGGAGGCTTTTAGAGACCCAGTACTTC. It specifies CASSPPPGRLLETQYF.

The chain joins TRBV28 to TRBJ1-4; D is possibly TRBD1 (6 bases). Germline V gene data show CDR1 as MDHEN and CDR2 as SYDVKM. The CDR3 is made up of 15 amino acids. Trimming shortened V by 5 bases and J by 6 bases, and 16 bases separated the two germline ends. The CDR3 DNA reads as TGTGCCAGCAGTCCTACAGGGCAGGGCGATGAAAAACTGTTTTTT. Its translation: CASSPTGQGDEKLFF.

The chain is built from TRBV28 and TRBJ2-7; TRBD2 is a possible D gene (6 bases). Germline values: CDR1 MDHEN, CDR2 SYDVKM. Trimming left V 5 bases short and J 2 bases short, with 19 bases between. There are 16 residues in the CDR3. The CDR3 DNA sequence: TGTGCCAGCAGTCAAACGACTAGTCTGAGACCCTACGAGCAGTACTTC. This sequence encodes CASSQTTSLRPYEQYF.

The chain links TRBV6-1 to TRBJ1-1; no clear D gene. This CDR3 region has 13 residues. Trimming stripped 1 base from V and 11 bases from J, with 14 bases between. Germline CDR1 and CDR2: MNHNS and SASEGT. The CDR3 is CASSEVLWVRAFF. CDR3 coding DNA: TGTGCCAGCAGTGAAGTCCTGTGGGTGCGGGCTTTCTTT.

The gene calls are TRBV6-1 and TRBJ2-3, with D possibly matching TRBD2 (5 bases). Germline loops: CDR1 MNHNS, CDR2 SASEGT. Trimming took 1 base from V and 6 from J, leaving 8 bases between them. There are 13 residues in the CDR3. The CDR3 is CASSEEERDTQYF. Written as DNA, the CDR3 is TGTGCCAGCAGTGAAGAAGAGCGGGATACGCAGTATTTT.

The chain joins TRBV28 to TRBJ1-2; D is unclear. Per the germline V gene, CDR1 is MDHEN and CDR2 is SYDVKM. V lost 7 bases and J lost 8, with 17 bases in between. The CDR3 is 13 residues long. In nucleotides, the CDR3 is TGTGCCAGCACCTCGGACCCCGAGGGCGGCTACACCTTC. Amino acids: CASTSDPEGGYTF.

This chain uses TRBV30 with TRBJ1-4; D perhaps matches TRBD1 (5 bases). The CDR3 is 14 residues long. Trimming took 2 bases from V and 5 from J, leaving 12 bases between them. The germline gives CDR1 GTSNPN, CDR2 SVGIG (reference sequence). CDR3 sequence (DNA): TGTGCCTGGAGTCCGACAGTTTTGAATGAAAAACTGTTTTTT. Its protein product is CAWSPTVLNEKLFF. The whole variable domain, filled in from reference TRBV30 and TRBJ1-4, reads SQTIHQWPATLVQPVGSPLSLECTVEGTSNPNLYWYRQAAGRGLQLLFYSVGIGQISSEVPQNLSASRPQDRQFILSSKKLLLSDSGFYLCAWSPTVLNEKLFFGSGTQLSVL.

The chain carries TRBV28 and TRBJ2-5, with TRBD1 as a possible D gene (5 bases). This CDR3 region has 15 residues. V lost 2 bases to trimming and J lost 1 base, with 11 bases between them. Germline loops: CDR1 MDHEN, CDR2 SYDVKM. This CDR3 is CASSLSPTVQETQYF. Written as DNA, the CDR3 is TGTGCCAGCAGTTTAAGCCCGACAGTCCAAGAGACCCAGTACTTC.

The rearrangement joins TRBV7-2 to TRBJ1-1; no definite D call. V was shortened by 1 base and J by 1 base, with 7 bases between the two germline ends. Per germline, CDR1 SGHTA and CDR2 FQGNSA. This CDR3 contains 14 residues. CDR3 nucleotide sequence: TGTGCCAGCAGCTTAGGGCGGGAGAACACTGAAGCTTTCTTT. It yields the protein CASSLGRENTEAFF.

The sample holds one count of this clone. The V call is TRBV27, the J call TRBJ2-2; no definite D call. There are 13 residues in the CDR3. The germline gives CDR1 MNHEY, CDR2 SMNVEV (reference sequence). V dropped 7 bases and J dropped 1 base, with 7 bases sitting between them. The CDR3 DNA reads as TGTGCCAGCACGGACCGGAACACCGGGGAGCTGTTTTTT. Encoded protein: CASTDRNTGELFF.